Below, 6 T cell receptor beta chains from the same sample are listed, as sequenced in a study of patients with pleural tuberculosis. TCRdb processed the reads anew with MiXCR; each CDR3 protein has one entry. The sample lists under 65,000 distinct CDR3 sequences; less than 8% were seen once. All receptors derive from a human donor with pleural tuberculosis.

A single count supports this clonotype. The chain couples TRBV29-1 to TRBJ2-7; maybe TRBD1 (6 bases). The germline V gene has CDR1 SQVTM and CDR2 ANQGSEA. V was clipped by 7 bases and J by 2 bases, with 12 bases between them. This CDR3 spans 12 amino acids. The CDR3 loop is CSAWTAPYEQYF. The CDR3 nucleotides read TGCAGCGCTTGGACAGCTCCCTACGAGCAGTACTTC.

There are many counts of this clonotype. The chain recombines TRBV4-3 with TRBJ1-2; 9 nucleotides align to TRBD1. The CDR3 sequence is 13 residues long. V was clipped by 5 bases and J by 6 bases; unmatched bases: 4. Germline CDR1 is LGHNA and CDR2 is YSLEER. The CDR3 sequence is CASSERQGDGYTF. CDR3 DNA: TGCGCCAGCAGCGAAAGACAGGGGGATGGCTACACCTTC.

This clonotype was picked up many times. The V call is TRBV12-3 or TRBV12-4, the J call TRBJ2-1; D uncertain. The CDR3 runs to 15 residues. The V gene lost 6 bases and the J gene lost 0 bases, with 12 bases spanning the gap. The CDR3 nucleotides are TGTGCCAGCAGATCCAGCGCCGTCTCCTACAATGAGCAGTTCTTC. Encoded protein: CASRSSAVSYNEQFF.

In its sample, this clonotype was seen many times. The genes are TRBV3-1 and TRBJ1-1; no clear D. This CDR3 is built from 13 residues. Trimming cost V 3 bases and J 11 bases, with 16 bases left between them. CDR1 and CDR2 from the germline V gene are LGHDT and YNNKEL (reference sequence). The CDR3 coding sequence is TGTGCCAGCAGCCATTATACTCACCTCGAGGCTTTCTTT. It is translated as CASSHYTHLEAFF.

This clonotype showed up just a few times. The chain combines TRBV25-1 with TRBJ2-1; weak D call: TRBD2 (5 bases). The germline CDR1 and CDR2 sequences are MGHDK and SYGVNS. Trimming stripped 7 bases from V and 0 bases from J, with 16 bases between. CDR3 length: 16 residues. The CDR3 bases are TGTGCCAGCAAGGAGCTTCTAGAGGGCTCCTACAATGAGCAGTTCTTC. Translation: CASKELLEGSYNEQFF.

This clonotype was counted ten times or more. J is TRBJ2-5 and V is TRBV20-1, with 12 bases that match TRBD2. With 2 bases clipped from V and 4 bases from J, the junction kept 5 bases outside the gene matches. Per germline, CDR1 DFQATT and CDR2 SNEGSKA (reference sequence). This CDR3 region has 15 residues. For the CDR3, the DNA is TGCAGTGCTAGATCAGGACTAGCGGGGATAGAGACCCAGTACTTC. Its translation is CSARSGLAGIETQYF.